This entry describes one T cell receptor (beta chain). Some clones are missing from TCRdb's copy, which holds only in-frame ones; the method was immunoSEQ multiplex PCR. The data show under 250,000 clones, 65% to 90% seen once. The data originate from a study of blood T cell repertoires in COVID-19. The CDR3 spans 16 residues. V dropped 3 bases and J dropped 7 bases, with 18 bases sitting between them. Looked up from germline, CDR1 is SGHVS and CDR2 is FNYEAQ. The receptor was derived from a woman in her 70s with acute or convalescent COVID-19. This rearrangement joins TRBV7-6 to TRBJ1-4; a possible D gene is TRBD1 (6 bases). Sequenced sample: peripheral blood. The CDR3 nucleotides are TGTGCCAGCAGCTTGGGGTCGGCAGGGGCGGGTGAAAAACTGTTTTTT. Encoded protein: CASSLGSAGAGEKLFF.